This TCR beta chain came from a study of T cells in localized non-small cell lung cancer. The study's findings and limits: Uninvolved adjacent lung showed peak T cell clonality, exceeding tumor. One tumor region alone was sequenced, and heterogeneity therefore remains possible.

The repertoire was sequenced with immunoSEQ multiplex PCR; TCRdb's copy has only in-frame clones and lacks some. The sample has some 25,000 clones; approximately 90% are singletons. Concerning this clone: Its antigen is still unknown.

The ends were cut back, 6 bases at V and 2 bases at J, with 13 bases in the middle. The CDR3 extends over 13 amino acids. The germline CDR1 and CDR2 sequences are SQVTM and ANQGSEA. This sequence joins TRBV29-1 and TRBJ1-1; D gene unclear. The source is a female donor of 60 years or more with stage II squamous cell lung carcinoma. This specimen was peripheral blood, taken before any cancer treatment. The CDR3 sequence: CSVDQRLNTEAFF. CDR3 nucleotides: TGCAGCGTGGACCAAAGGCTAAACACTGAAGCTTTCTTT. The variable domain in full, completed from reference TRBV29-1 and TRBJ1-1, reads SAVISQKPSRDICQRGTSLTIQCQVDSQVTMMFWYRQQPGQSLTLIATANQGSEATYESGFVIDKFPISRPNLTFSTLTVSNMSPEDSSIYLCSVDQRLNTEAFFGQGTRLTVV.